The 11 T cell receptor beta chains below were found in one sample sequenced in a study of control samples from healthy donors and cancer patients. Assay used: immunoSEQ multiplex PCR; TCRdb lists only in-frame clones, some missing. Of 120,000 or so clones listed, roughly 91% are singletons. Specimen: PBMCs. The receptors were sampled from a man aged 45-65 years with head and neck cancer.

The chain couples TRBV19 to TRBJ1-3, with TRBD1 identical over 7 bases. Trimming at V came to 7 bases and at J to 0 bases, leaving 6 bases not matched to a gene. The germline CDR1 and CDR2 sequences are LNHDA and SQIVND (reference sequence). CDR3 length: 15 residues. The chain's CDR3 is CASKTDRSSGNTIYF. The CDR3 coding sequence is TGTGCCAGTAAAACGGACAGGAGCTCTGGAAACACCATATATTTT.

This clone was observed once. The chain employs TRBV5-4 and TRBJ2-5; tentatively, D is TRBD2 (6 bases). Germline V lookup: CDR1 SGHNT, CDR2 YYREEE (reference sequence). V lost 3 bases, J lost 2 bases, and 14 bases lay in between. The CDR3 spans 15 residues. Written as DNA, the CDR3 is TGTGCCAGCAGCTGGGAGGTCGGCGGGCAAGAGACCCAGTACTTC. As protein: CASSWEVGGQETQYF. Full variable domain (rest looked up from reference TRBV5-4 and TRBJ2-5): ETGVTQSPTHLIKTRGQQVTLRCSSQSGHNTVSWYQQALGQGPQFIFQYYREEENGRGNFPPRFSGLQFPNYSSELNVNALELDDSALYLCASSWEVGGQETQYFGPGTRLLVL.

The chain couples TRBV11-2 to TRBJ2-5; 9 bases align to TRBD2. V dropped 2 bases and J dropped 1; count of bases not matched to a gene: 5. The CDR3 runs 16 residues. The V gene's germline CDR1 is SGHAT and CDR2 FQNNGV. The CDR3 region has the DNA TGTGCCAGCAGCTTATACGGAGCGGGGGGCCAAGAGACCCAGTACTTC. It yields the protein CASSLYGAGGQETQYF. Looking up the rest from reference TRBV11-2 and TRBJ2-5 gives the full variable domain: EAGVAQSPRYKIIEKRQSVAFWCNPISGHATLYWYQQILGQGPKLLIQFQNNGVVDDSQLPKDRFSAERLKGVDSTLKIQPAKLEDSAVYLCASSLYGAGGQETQYFGPGTRLLVL.

This sequence joins TRBV2 and TRBJ2-1; TRBD2 matches 13 bases. Germline V gives CDR1 SNHLY, CDR2 FYNNEI. This CDR3 contains 14 residues. V lost 8 bases to trimming and J lost 6 bases; unmatched junction nucleotides: 4. CDR3 DNA: TGTGCCAGCCTCGGACTAGCGGGGGCCAATGAGCAGTTCTTC. This translates into CASLGLAGANEQFF.

The V call is TRBV27, the J call TRBJ1-5, with a weak D call TRBD1 (6 bases). Germline-derived CDR1 and CDR2 are MNHEY and SMNVEV (reference sequence). V lost 5 bases and J 1 base, leaving 12 bases between the germline ends. The CDR3 covers 15 residues. The CDR3 sequence: CASSARTASNQPQHF. In DNA, the CDR3 is TGTGCCAGCAGTGCCCGGACAGCCAGCAATCAGCCCCAGCATTTT.

V usage is TRBV2 and J usage is TRBJ1-2; D is unresolved. V was shortened by 8 bases and J by 9 bases, with 10 bases between the two germline ends. This CDR3 has 10 amino acids. CDR1 is SNHLY, CDR2 FYNNEI, per germline. CDR3 protein: CASGSISYTF. The CDR3 region has the DNA TGTGCCAGCGGTTCGATTAGCTACACCTTC.

The rearrangement links TRBV20-1 to TRBJ1-2; D is unresolved. Deletions cut 5 bases from V and 2 bases from J, with 3 bases between. The V gene's germline CDR1 is DFQATT and CDR2 SNEGSKA (reference sequence). The CDR3 has 10 amino acids. The CDR3, as DNA: TGCAGTGCTCCCAACTATGGCTACACCTTC. Translation gives CSAPNYGYTF.

The chain employs TRBV18 and TRBJ2-7; D gene uncertain. The V end lost 4 bases, the J end lost 5 bases, and 12 bases lay between the germline ends. Germline CDR1 reads KGHSH; CDR2 reads LQKENI. The CDR3 has 13 residues. CDR3 protein: CASSLSSPDEQYF. As DNA, the CDR3 is TGTGCCAGCTCACTGTCCTCTCCAGACGAGCAGTACTTC.

To note about this clone: At one end, the junction sequence differs from germline, possibly due to a read error. The rearrangement joins TRBV5-1 to TRBJ2-7, with a possible D match to TRBD2 (7 bases). The CDR3 is made up of 14 amino acids. Germline assignment: CDR1 SGHRS and CDR2 YFSETQ. The CDR3: CPSSQGGGTYEQYF. CDR3 sequence (DNA): TGCCCCAGCAGCCAAGGGGGGGGGACCTACGAGCAGTACTTC.

The chain is built from TRBV7-2 and TRBJ1-2, with D possibly TRBD1 on 6 matching bases. The V end lost 2 bases, the J end lost 6 bases, and 16 bases lay between the germline ends. The germline V gene has CDR1 SGHTA and CDR2 FQGNSA. This CDR3 has 15 residues. CDR3 in amino acids: CASSLFGTNVDGYTF. CDR3 nucleotide sequence: TGTGCCAGCAGCTTATTTGGGACAAACGTCGATGGCTACACCTTC.

The rearrangement joins TRBV19 to TRBJ2-2; 7 positions match TRBD1. The CDR3 sequence is 14 residues long. Per the germline V gene, CDR1 is LNHDA and CDR2 is SQIVND (reference sequence). With V trimmed by 11 bases and J by 4 bases, 10 bases remained unmatched. The CDR3 reads CASRQGRITGELFF. The CDR3 coding sequence is TGTGCCTCACGACAGGGTCGGATCACCGGGGAGCTGTTTTTT. The full variable domain, in which reference TRBV19 and TRBJ2-2 provide the parts outside the CDR3, is DGGITQSPKYLFRKEGQNVTLSCEQNLNHDAMYWYRQDPGQGLRLIYYSQIVNDFQKGDIAEGYSVSREKKESFPLTVTSAQKNPTAFYLCASRQGRITGELFFGEGSRLTVL.